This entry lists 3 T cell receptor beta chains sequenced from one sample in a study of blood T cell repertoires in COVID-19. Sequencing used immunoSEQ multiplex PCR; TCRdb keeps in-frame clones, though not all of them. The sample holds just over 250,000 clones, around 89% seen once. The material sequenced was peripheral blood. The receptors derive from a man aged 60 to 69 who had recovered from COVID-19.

CDR3 region: CASSIQGAPTEAFF. The CDR3 DNA is TGTGCCAGTAGTATCCAGGGGGCGCCTACTGAAGCTTTCTTT. The chain joins TRBV19 to TRBJ1-1; 8 bases agree with TRBD1. The J segment lost 5 bases and the V segment lost 3 bases, leaving 5 bases of the junction unmatched. The CDR3 is made up of 14 amino acids. Germline CDR1 and CDR2: LNHDA and SQIVND (reference sequence).

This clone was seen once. The CDR3 sequence is CASSIFSGSGANVLTF. CDR3 coding DNA: TGTGCCAGTAGTATATTTTCGGGGTCTGGGGCCAACGTCCTGACTTTC. This chain uses TRBV19 with TRBJ2-6; D may be TRBD2 (5 bases). There are 16 residues in the CDR3. Between the trimmed V and J ends, which lost 2 bases and 1 base, there was a span of 9 bases. In germline, CDR1 is LNHDA, CDR2 SQIVND (reference sequence).

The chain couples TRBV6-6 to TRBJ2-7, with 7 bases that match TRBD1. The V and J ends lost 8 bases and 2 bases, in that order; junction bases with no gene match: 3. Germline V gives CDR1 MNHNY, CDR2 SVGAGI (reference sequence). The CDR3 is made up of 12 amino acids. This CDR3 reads CASHRGAYEQYF. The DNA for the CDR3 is TGTGCCAGCCACAGGGGAGCCTACGAGCAGTACTTC.